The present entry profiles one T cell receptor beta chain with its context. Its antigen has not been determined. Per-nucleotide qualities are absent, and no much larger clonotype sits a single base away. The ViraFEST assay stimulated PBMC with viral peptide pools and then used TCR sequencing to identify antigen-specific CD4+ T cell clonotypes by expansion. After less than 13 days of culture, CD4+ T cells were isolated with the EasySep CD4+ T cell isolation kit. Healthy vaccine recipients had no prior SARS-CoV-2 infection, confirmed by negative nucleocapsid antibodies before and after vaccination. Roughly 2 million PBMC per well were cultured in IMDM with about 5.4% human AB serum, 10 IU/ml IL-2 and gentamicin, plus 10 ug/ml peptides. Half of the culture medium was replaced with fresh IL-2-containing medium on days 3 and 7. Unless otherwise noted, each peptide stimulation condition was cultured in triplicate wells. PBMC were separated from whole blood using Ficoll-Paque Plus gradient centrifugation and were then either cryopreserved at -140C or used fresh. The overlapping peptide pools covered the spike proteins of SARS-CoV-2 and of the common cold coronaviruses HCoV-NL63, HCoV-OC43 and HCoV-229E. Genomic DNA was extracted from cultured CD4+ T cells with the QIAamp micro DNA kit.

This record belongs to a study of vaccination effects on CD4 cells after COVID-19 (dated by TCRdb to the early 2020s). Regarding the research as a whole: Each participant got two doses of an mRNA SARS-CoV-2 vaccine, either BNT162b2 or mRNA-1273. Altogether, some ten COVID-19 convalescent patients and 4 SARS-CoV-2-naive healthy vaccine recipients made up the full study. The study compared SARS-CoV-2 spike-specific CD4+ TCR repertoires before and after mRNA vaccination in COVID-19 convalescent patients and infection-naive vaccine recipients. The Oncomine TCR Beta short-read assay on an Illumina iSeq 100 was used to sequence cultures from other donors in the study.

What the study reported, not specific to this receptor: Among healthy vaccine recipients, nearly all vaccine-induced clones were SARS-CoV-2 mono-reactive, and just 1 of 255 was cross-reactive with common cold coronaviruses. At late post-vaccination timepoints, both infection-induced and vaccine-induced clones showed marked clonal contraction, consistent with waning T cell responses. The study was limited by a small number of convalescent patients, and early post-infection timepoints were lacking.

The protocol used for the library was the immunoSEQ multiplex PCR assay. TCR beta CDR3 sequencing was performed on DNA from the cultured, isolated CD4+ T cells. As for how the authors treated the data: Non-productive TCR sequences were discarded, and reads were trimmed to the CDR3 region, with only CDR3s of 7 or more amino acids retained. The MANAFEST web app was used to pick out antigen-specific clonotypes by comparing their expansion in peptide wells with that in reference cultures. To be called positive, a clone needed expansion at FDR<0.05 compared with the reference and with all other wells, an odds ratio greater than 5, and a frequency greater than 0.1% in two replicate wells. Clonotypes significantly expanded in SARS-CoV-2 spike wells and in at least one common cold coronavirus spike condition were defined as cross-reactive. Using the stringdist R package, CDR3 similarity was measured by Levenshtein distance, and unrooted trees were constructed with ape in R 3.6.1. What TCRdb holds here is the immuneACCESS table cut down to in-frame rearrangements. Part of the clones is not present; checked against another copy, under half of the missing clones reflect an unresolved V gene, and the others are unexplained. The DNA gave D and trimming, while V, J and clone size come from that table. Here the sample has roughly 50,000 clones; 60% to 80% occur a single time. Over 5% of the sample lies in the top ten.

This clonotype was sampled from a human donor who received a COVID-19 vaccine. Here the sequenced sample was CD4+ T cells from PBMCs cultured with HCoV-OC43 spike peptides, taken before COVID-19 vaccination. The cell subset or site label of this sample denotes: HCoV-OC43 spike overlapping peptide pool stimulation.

The CDR3 sequence is CAWSRGTVVYTF. The base sequence is TGTGCCTGGAGTCGAGGGACCGTCGTCTACACCTTC. The chain is assembled from TRBV30 and TRBJ1-2; the D gene is perhaps TRBD1, on 5 matching bases. A distance of 14 bases separates the germline ends of V and J, which lose 2 bases and 10 bases respectively. CDR1 and CDR2, looked up from the germline V gene (reference sequence), are GTSNPN and SVGIG. The cysteine opens and the phenylalanine closes a CDR3 of 12 amino acids. Just CDR3 DNA is preserved here, 36 bases in frame from base 1.